This entry is about one T cell receptor (beta chain). Its antigen is still unknown. V gave up 5 bases and J gave up 0 bases, with 17 bases separating them. The CDR3 runs 17 residues. Germline lookup yields CDR1 MDHEN and CDR2 SYDVKM. The data stem from a study of blood T cells in healthy people across ages. Regarding the study as a whole: Aged donors had fewer naive CD4+ cells and lower diversity than long-lived donors.

Alongside a J-beta primer mix, a sample-barcoded 5' primer served in a second PCR lasting 7 to 11 cycles. TCRdb itself ran the 5' RACE reads through MiXCR, one entry per CDR3 protein. The sample shows hundreds of thousands of distinct CDR3 sequences, approximately 30% of them seen only once. The chain combines TRBV28 with TRBJ2-4; D gene uncertain. Sequencing used blood. The receptor was derived from an elderly woman in good health. DNA for the CDR3: TGTGCCAGCAGTCCATTGGTCCTAGAGCTAGCCAAAAACATTCAGTACTTC. It yields the protein CASSPLVLELAKNIQYF.